The rows below give T cell receptor beta chains drawn from one sample of a study of OX40 agonist ivuxolimab in advanced cancers. Profiling relied on immunoSEQ multiplex PCR, and the TCRdb table lists in-frame clones only, not all of them. The sample has roughly 120,000 clones; 85% to 95% are singletons. The source was CD4+ or CD8+ T cells sorted from blood, collected in a trial of the OX40 agonist ivuxolimab. The receptors originated from an adult with an advanced solid tumor such as melanoma, head and neck, liver or kidney cancer. The CDR3 runs from the conserved cysteine through the conserved F or W. The order of the fields is clone size, V gene, D gene, J gene, CDR3 DNA, CDR3 protein. D genes are given only for firm matches. Clone size is shown for a subset of rows, as once, few, many or a class of expanded clone.

>.|TRBV5-8|TRBD1|TRBJ1-2
TGTGCCAGCAGACGGGGGGACAGGGGGGACTATGGCTACACCTTC
CASRRGDRGDYGYTF
>.|TRBV6-6|.|TRBJ2-3
TGTGCCAGCAGAGCCCAGGGAATACTCACAGATACGCAGTATTTT
CASRAQGILTDTQYF
>.|TRBV5-1|.|TRBJ1-6
TGCGCCAGCAGCTTGGGGCAGGGGCCCCATAATTCACCCCTCCACTTT
CASSLGQGPHNSPLHF
>.|TRBV6-6|TRBD2|TRBJ2-1
TGTGCCAGCAGACTAGCGGGAGGGTTCGCTGAGCAGTTCTTC
CASRLAGGFAEQFF
>.|TRBV5-1|.|TRBJ2-3
TGCGCCAGCAGCTTAGCGGCCCTGAGGTATTTT
CASSLAALRYF
>.|TRBV10-3|.|TRBJ2-7
TGTGCCATCAGTGAGTTGGGGGACGAGCAGTACTTC
CAISELGDEQYF
>once|TRBV6-4|.|TRBJ2-3
TGTGCCAGCAGTAAGGACCCTTGGGGAACAGATACGCAGTATTTT
CASSKDPWGTDTQYF
>.|TRBV27|.|TRBJ1-4
TGTGCCAGCAGTTTATATTGGGGGGATACCGAAAAACTGTTTTTT
CASSLYWGDTEKLFF
>.|TRBV6-1|.|TRBJ2-5
TGTGCCAGCAGTCCGCAGGGGAAGGAGACCCAGTACTTC
CASSPQGKETQYF
>.|TRBV4-3|.|TRBJ1-5
TGCGCCAGCAGCCCAGAGTGGAGGGGTAGCAATCAGCCCCAGCATTTT
CASSPEWRGSNQPQHF
>.|TRBV6-1|TRBD1|TRBJ2-5
TGTGCCAGTCGCATGACAGGGAACCAAGAGACCCAGTACTTC
CASRMTGNQETQYF
>once|TRBV6-5|TRBD1|TRBJ2-7
TGTGCCAGCAGTGGCCGGGACAGGACCTACGAGCAGTACTTC
CASSGRDRTYEQYF
>.|TRBV7-2|.|TRBJ2-5
TGTGCCAGCAGCTTATCTCGGACCCTGGTACAAGAGACCCAGTACTTC
CASSLSRTLVQETQYF